The next 5 T cell receptor beta chains were all read from a single sample in a study of blood T cell repertoires in COVID-19. TCRdb's table, derived via immunoSEQ multiplex PCR, lists solely in-frame clones and lacks some. The sample gives around 310,000 clones, 90% of which show up once; roughly 1% is in the top ten. The sequenced sample consisted of peripheral blood. These receptors all stem from a woman aged 40 to 49 with COVID-19, enrolled during active disease.

The chain employs TRBV6-2 or TRBV6-3 and TRBJ1-4; D is undetermined. V was pared by 2 bases and J by 8 bases, with 12 bases between. Per the germline V gene, CDR1 is MNHEY and CDR2 is SVGEGT. The CDR3 length is 14 residues. The CDR3 reads CASSYTWEGEKLFF. CDR3 DNA: TGTGCCAGCAGTTACACCTGGGAGGGAGAAAAACTGTTTTTT.

The chain is built from TRBV2 and TRBJ2-2; 7 bases match TRBD1. Germline-derived CDR1 and CDR2 are SNHLY and FYNNEI. Germline trimming cut 7 bases from V and 5 bases from J; bases unmatched to any gene: 7. The CDR3 runs 14 residues. CDR3 sequence reads: CASKTNRGTGELFF. The CDR3 DNA reads TGTGCCAGCAAAACAAACAGGGGAACCGGGGAGCTGTTTTTT.

This clone was observed a single time. The V call is TRBV7-2, the J call TRBJ1-5, with a tentative D call TRBD1 (5 bases). The CDR3 runs to 14 residues. Germline-derived CDR1 and CDR2 are SGHTA and FQGNSA. The germline V and J ends were trimmed by 5 bases and 7 bases, with 15 bases remaining between them. The CDR3 is CASSPPPGGQPQHF. As DNA, the CDR3 is TGTGCCAGCAGCCCACCCCCGGGGGGACAGCCCCAGCATTTT.

This clone occurred once. The J gene is TRBJ2-7, the V gene TRBV19, with 13 bases aligning to TRBD2. CDR3 length equals 15 residues. Germline V gene data show CDR1 as LNHDA and CDR2 as SQIVND (reference sequence). V trimming: 5 bases; J trimming: 1 base; junction bases outside the gene matches: 2. CDR3 in amino acids: CASSWTSGGSYEQYF. The DNA of the CDR3 is TGTGCCAGTAGTTGGACTAGCGGGGGATCCTACGAGCAGTACTTC.

The V gene is TRBV5-6, the J gene TRBJ1-4; tentatively, D is TRBD1 (5 bases). CDR1 is SGHDT, CDR2 YYEEEE, per germline. V dropped 0 bases and J dropped 5 bases, with 8 bases sitting between them. The CDR3 loop spans 14 amino acids. CDR3: CASSLDTGNEKLFF. The CDR3 nucleotides are TGTGCCAGCAGCTTGGATACAGGAAATGAAAAACTGTTTTTT. The complete variable domain, with remaining parts taken from reference TRBV5-6 and TRBJ1-4, reads DAGVTQSPTHLIKTRGQQVTLRCSPKSGHDTVSWYQQALGQGPQFIFQYYEEEERQRGNFPDRFSGHQFPNYSSELNVNALLLGDSALYLCASSLDTGNEKLFFGSGTQLSVL.